This T cell receptor (beta chain) appears in the sequencing data of a study of T cell responses to AZD1222 COVID-19 vaccine. Notes on this clone: The antigen remains undetermined.

The data were produced by immunoSEQ multiplex PCR, yet TCRdb's version contains in-frame clones alone and is incomplete. The sample gives more than 70,000 clones, about 85% of which show up once; more than 10% is in the top ten. Study observations and caveats: Females outnumbered males among donors, who were mostly white British; clonal diversity was possibly underestimated. Across spike, vaccine-associated CD4 TCRs were found, dominant at 160-218 and 743-854.

Germline CDR1 and CDR2: SGHTA and FQGTGA. The CDR3 is 14 residues long. Unmatched junction bases numbered 5, after V lost 5 bases and J lost 7 bases. This chain connects TRBV7-3 to TRBJ1-6, with 7 nucleotides matching TRBD1. The TCR sequence derives from an adult in good health. The starting material was peripheral blood, obtained on day 0 of AZD1222 vaccination. CDR3 sequence: CASSPGTANSPLHF. The CDR3, as DNA: TGTGCCAGCAGCCCCGGGACAGCCAATTCACCCCTCCACTTT.